The 11 T cell receptor beta chains given below trace back to one sample, sequenced in a study of CD8+ T cells in alopecia areata. Indicated treatment: oral pan-JAK inhibitor, 5-10 mg twice daily. cDNA prepared by RNA extraction and subsequent reverse transcription served as the template for sequencing. Assay used: immunoSEQ multiplex PCR; TCRdb lists only in-frame clones, some missing. The repertoire holds around 120,000 clones, with more than 40% as singletons. The sequenced sample was CD4+ T cells sorted from blood, obtained at week 4, from a patient treated with tofacitinib. All receptors come from a human donor with alopecia areata.

The J gene is TRBJ2-3, the V gene TRBV5-4; D is uncertain. Germline loops: CDR1 SGHNT, CDR2 YYREEE (reference sequence). The V gene lost 2 bases and the J gene lost 7 bases, with 8 bases spanning the gap. The CDR3 length is 12 residues. The CDR3 DNA reads TGTGCCAGCAGCTTACCAGATTATACGCAGTATTTT. Translating gives CASSLPDYTQYF.

The V gene is TRBV28, the J gene TRBJ1-2; 11 positions agree with TRBD1. The J segment lost 4 bases and the V segment lost 5 bases, leaving 9 bases of the junction unmatched. The CDR3 runs 16 residues. The germline V gene has CDR1 MDHEN and CDR2 SYDVKM. CDR3 sequence: CASSTLDRGRPYGYTF. For the CDR3, the DNA is TGTGCCAGCAGTACACTGGACAGGGGGCGTCCCTATGGCTACACCTTC.

The V and J genes are TRBV5-6 and TRBJ2-7, with D possibly matching TRBD1 (5 bases). Trimming took 4 bases from V and 1 from J, leaving 12 bases between them. The CDR3 has 14 amino acids. From germline, CDR1 is SGHDT and CDR2 YYEEEE. CDR3 sequence: CASSNWRQSYEQYF. CDR3 coding DNA: TGTGCCAGCAGCAATTGGCGACAGTCCTACGAGCAGTACTTC. Based on the CDR3 plus reference TRBV5-6 and TRBJ2-7, the full variable domain is DAGVTQSPTHLIKTRGQQVTLRCSPKSGHDTVSWYQQALGQGPQFIFQYYEEEERQRGNFPDRFSGHQFPNYSSELNVNALLLGDSALYLCASSNWRQSYEQYFGPGTRLTVT.

The chain couples TRBV7-2 to TRBJ2-3; unclear D gene. Germline V gene sequence: CDR1 SGHTA, CDR2 FQGNSA. V lost 4 bases and J lost 6, with 11 bases in between. The CDR3 length is 13 residues. DNA of the CDR3: TGTGCCAGCAGCTCCTGGTTGCCGGATACGCAGTATTTT. This translates into CASSSWLPDTQYF.

Turning to this clone: This sample includes further DNA sequences coding for the same CDR3. The V call is TRBV29-1, the J call TRBJ2-2; possibly TRBD1 for D (7 bases). Trimming removed 3 bases from V and 8 bases from J, with 19 bases in between. This CDR3 comprises 15 residues. The germline gives CDR1 SQVTM, CDR2 ANQGSEA. CDR3 bases: TGCAGCGTTGAGCGGGACAGAGGGCGGAAAGGGGAGCTGTTTTTT. Encoded protein: CSVERDRGRKGELFF.

This clone was seen only a few times. The chain couples TRBV5-1 to TRBJ2-5; 10 bases match TRBD2. Germline V gene data show CDR1 as SGHRS and CDR2 as YFSETQ. V shed 3 bases and J 2 bases; nucleotides not matched to a gene: 4. This CDR3 region has 15 residues. The CDR3 nucleotides are TGCGCCAGCAGCTCCCGAGCGGGAGGGCAAGAGACCCAGTACTTC. Residues: CASSSRAGGQETQYF.

This clone has just a few counts. The chain couples TRBV23-1 to TRBJ2-1; D gene unclear. TRBV23-1 has ORF status, its function being uncertain. Trimming shortened V by 3 bases and J by 7 bases, and 10 bases separated the two germline ends. The CDR3 totals 13 residues. CDR3 sequence reads: CASSHPGPNEQFF. The CDR3 region has the DNA TGCGCCAGCAGTCACCCCGGACCTAATGAGCAGTTCTTC.

This clone was observed many times. The chain couples TRBV4-1 to TRBJ2-6, with D perhaps TRBD1 or TRBD2 (5 bases each). The CDR3 length is 18 residues. V was pared by 4 bases and J by 3 bases, with 19 bases between. In germline, CDR1 is MGHRA, CDR2 YSYEKL. This CDR3 reads CASSRGPAASDGANVLTF. The DNA for the CDR3 is TGCGCCAGCAGCCGGGGACCAGCCGCCTCGGATGGGGCCAACGTCCTGACTTTC.

The V gene is TRBV5-6, the J gene TRBJ2-4; the match to TRBD1 covers 8 bases. V was clipped by 0 bases and J by 0 bases; unmatched bases: 2. The CDR3 length is 16 residues. Germline V lookup: CDR1 SGHDT, CDR2 YYEEEE. The CDR3 loop is CASSLGQGIAKNIQYF. Written as DNA, the CDR3 is TGTGCCAGCAGCTTGGGACAGGGGATAGCCAAAAACATTCAGTACTTC. The variable domain in full, with the rest retrieved from reference TRBV5-6 and TRBJ2-4, is DAGVTQSPTHLIKTRGQQVTLRCSPKSGHDTVSWYQQALGQGPQFIFQYYEEEERQRGNFPDRFSGHQFPNYSSELNVNALLLGDSALYLCASSLGQGIAKNIQYFGAGTRLSVL.

This clone appeared a few times. The rearrangement links TRBV5-6 to TRBJ2-1; the D is unclear. Trimming cost V 0 bases and J 9 bases, with 7 bases left between them. Germline lookup yields CDR1 SGHDT and CDR2 YYEEEE. This CDR3 has 12 amino acids. The CDR3 spells CASSLARLEQFF. CDR3 DNA: TGTGCCAGCAGCTTGGCCCGACTTGAGCAGTTCTTC.

This chain uses TRBV30 with TRBJ1-1, with TRBD1 matching 7 bases. Trimming removed 8 bases from V and 6 bases from J; junction bases left unmatched: 12. The CDR3 is 13 amino acids. Germline V gives CDR1 GTSNPN, CDR2 SVGIG (reference sequence). CDR3 sequence (DNA): TGTGCCCCGTCCAAAAGGACAGGCCCTGAAGCTTTCTTT. The encoded protein is CAPSKRTGPEAFF.